This entry concerns a single TCR beta chain. Random hexamers were used to reverse transcribe an amount of about 0.45 to 1 ug RNA. TCRdb re-analysed the immunoSEQ multiplex PCR reads in MiXCR, keeping a single row per CDR3 protein. The sample shows 150,000 to 250,000 distinct CDR3 sequences, about 96% of them seen only once. This sample was taken from a study of CD8 T cells in Susac syndrome. CDR3 size: 13 residues. Per germline, CDR1 KGHDR and CDR2 SFDVKD. Losses at the gene ends were 8 bases for V and 5 bases for J; bases not matched to a gene: 2. Purification of the CD8+ and CD4+ T cells relied on negative isolation, and TEMRA cells underwent FACS enrichment.

The chain joins TRBV24-1 to TRBJ2-2; 9 positions match TRBD1. The source is a human donor with multiple sclerosis. The material sequenced was CD4+ T cells from PBMCs. The CDR3, as DNA: TGTGCCACCAAGGACAGGGGAACCGGGGAGCTGTTTTTT. Translating gives CATKDRGTGELFF.